A single sample gave rise to the 27 T cell receptor beta chains below, sequenced in a study of T cell responses to AZD1222 COVID-19 vaccine. Repertoires were generated with immunoSEQ multiplex PCR, while TCRdb's copy carries only in-frame clones and drops some. The sample carries 90,000 to 130,000 clones, about four fifths recorded once. Sequencing was performed on peripheral blood, taken on day 0 of AZD1222 vaccination. Receptors originate from an adult in good health.

This chain joins TRBV12-3 or TRBV12-4 and TRBJ2-7; D unresolved. CDR3 size: 11 residues. Trimming removed 4 bases at V and 8 bases at J, with 9 bases between. The CDR3 protein is CASSSGPQQYF. The CDR3, as DNA: TGTGCCAGCAGTTCCGGGCCTCAGCAGTACTTC.

This clone showed up just a few times. J is TRBJ2-3 and V is TRBV5-6; the D gene could be TRBD1 or TRBD2 (5 bases each). V gave up 4 bases and J gave up 4 bases, with 10 bases separating them. This CDR3 has 13 residues. Germline V gene sequence: CDR1 SGHDT, CDR2 YYEEEE. CDR3 nucleotides: TGTGCCAGCAGCCGGGGACCGGCAGATACGCAGTATTTT. Amino acid sequence: CASSRGPADTQYF. Together with reference TRBV5-6 and TRBJ2-3, the CDR3 gives the full variable domain: DAGVTQSPTHLIKTRGQQVTLRCSPKSGHDTVSWYQQALGQGPQFIFQYYEEEERQRGNFPDRFSGHQFPNYSSELNVNALLLGDSALYLCASSRGPADTQYFGPGTRLTVL.

This chain links TRBV11-2 with TRBJ1-6; 7 bases fit TRBD1. The CDR3 totals 15 residues. Germline loops: CDR1 SGHAT, CDR2 FQNNGV. Losses at the gene ends were 2 bases for V and 6 bases for J; bases not matched to a gene: 4. CDR3 residues: CASSLMGQSNSPLHF. In DNA, the CDR3 is TGTGCCAGCAGCTTAATGGGACAGAGTAATTCACCCCTCCACTTT.

This clone was detected only once. The chain uses TRBV5-5 and TRBJ1-2; 7 bases agree with TRBD1. V trimming: 2 bases; J trimming: 4 bases; junction bases outside the gene matches: 2. Germline CDR1 reads SGHKS; CDR2 reads YYEKEE (reference sequence). CDR3 size: 13 residues. CDR3 in amino acids: CASSLNRGYGYTF. The CDR3 DNA sequence: TGTGCCAGCAGCTTAAACAGGGGCTATGGCTACACCTTC.

This sequence joins TRBV6-5 and TRBJ2-2; no clear D. The length of the CDR3 is 13 residues. Per germline, CDR1 MNHEY and CDR2 SVGAGI. V was trimmed by 5 bases and J by 4 bases, leaving 8 bases between them. CDR3 DNA sequence: TGTGCCAGCAGTCGGACGGGCACCGGGGAGCTGTTTTTT. Protein: CASSRTGTGELFF.

This rearrangement joins TRBV7-9 to TRBJ1-4, with D uncertain. Germline CDR1 reads SEHNR; CDR2 reads FQNEAQ (reference sequence). Trimming shortened V by 4 bases and J by 0 bases, and 9 bases separated the two germline ends. The CDR3 is made up of 15 amino acids. The CDR3 DNA reads TGTGCCAGCAGCTCGTCGGGTTCAACTAATGAAAAACTGTTTTTT. The encoded protein is CASSSSGSTNEKLFF.

The chain recombines TRBV19 with TRBJ1-6; D uncertain. V was cut by 8 bases and J by 0 bases, with 14 bases left in between. Germline loops: CDR1 LNHDA, CDR2 SQIVND (reference sequence). There are 16 residues in the CDR3. The CDR3 protein is CASSTFFSSYNSPLHF. CDR3 DNA sequence: TGTGCCAGTTCCACCTTTTTTAGCTCCTATAATTCACCCCTCCACTTT.

The gene calls are TRBV19 and TRBJ2-2, with D maybe TRBD2 (6 bases). Germline loops: CDR1 LNHDA, CDR2 SQIVND (reference sequence). The CDR3 extends over 14 amino acids. V was cut by 6 bases and J by 0 bases, with 8 bases left in between. The CDR3 reads CASRDYSNTGELFF. In nucleotides, the CDR3 is TGTGCCAGTAGGGACTATTCGAACACCGGGGAGCTGTTTTTT. The variable domain in full, with the rest retrieved from reference TRBV19 and TRBJ2-2, is DGGITQSPKYLFRKEGQNVTLSCEQNLNHDAMYWYRQDPGQGLRLIYYSQIVNDFQKGDIAEGYSVSREKKESFPLTVTSAQKNPTAFYLCASRDYSNTGELFFGEGSRLTVL.

The chain joins TRBV19 to TRBJ2-6; TRBD1 matches at 8 bases. The ends lost 1 base at V and 3 bases at J; junction bases unmatched: 2. Germline V gene sequence: CDR1 LNHDA, CDR2 SQIVND (reference sequence). The CDR3 consists of 16 residues. The CDR3 DNA reads as TGTGCCAGTAGTATAGGCAGGGGGCTTGGGGCCAACGTCCTGACTTTC. Protein: CASSIGRGLGANVLTF.

The genes are TRBV7-9 and TRBJ2-3, with 8 bases fitting TRBD2. Trimming removed 4 bases from V and 6 bases from J; junction bases left unmatched: 9. The CDR3 consists of 15 residues. In germline, CDR1 is SEHNR, CDR2 FQNEAQ (reference sequence). The CDR3 DNA follows: TGTGCCAGCAGCTCACGGGAGGGCCGGGGCGATACGCAGTATTTT. Amino acid sequence: CASSSREGRGDTQYF.

This clone has more than one count but fewer than ten. The chain joins TRBV7-9 to TRBJ1-5; D gene unclear. This CDR3 contains 14 residues. V was clipped by 4 bases and J by 7 bases, with 14 bases between them. CDR1 SEHNR and CDR2 FQNEAQ come from the germline V gene (reference sequence). The CDR3 nucleotides are TGTGCCAGCAGCTCCTCGACTAACTACCAGCCCCAGCATTTT. Protein product: CASSSSTNYQPQHF.

The chain has TRBV2 and TRBJ1-1; TRBD1 matches 12 bases. Germline trimming cut 3 bases from V and 3 bases from J; bases unmatched to any gene: 5. This CDR3 spans 16 amino acids. Germline-derived CDR1 and CDR2 are SNHLY and FYNNEI. Here the CDR3 DNA reads TGTGCCAGCAGTGAGGGGACAGGGGGCAGGGACACTGAAGCTTTCTTT. Translation gives CASSEGTGGRDTEAFF.

V usage is TRBV10-3 and J usage is TRBJ2-5; D is possibly TRBD2 (6 bases). V was clipped by 0 bases and J by 2 bases, with 7 bases between them. CDR1 and CDR2 from the germline V gene are ENHRY and SYGVKD. The length of the CDR3 is 14 residues. The CDR3 loop reads CAISESGLQETQYF. The CDR3 DNA is TGTGCCATCAGTGAGTCGGGACTTCAAGAGACCCAGTACTTC.

The CDR3 bases are TGTGCCAGCAGCCAGAATGGACAGGGCTTGGGTGGCTACACCTTC. Residues: CASSQNGQGLGGYTF. V is TRBV3-1 (or the pseudogene TRBV3-2) and J is TRBJ1-2, with TRBD1 matching over 8 bases. V dropped 3 bases and J dropped 7; count of bases not matched to a gene: 10. This CDR3 is built from 15 residues. The germline V gene has CDR1 LGHDT and CDR2 YNNKEL (reference sequence).

This chain connects TRBV6-5 to TRBJ2-7; 13 bases are shared with TRBD2. Germline trimming cut 6 bases from V and 1 base from J; bases unmatched to any gene: 3. Germline values: CDR1 MNHEY, CDR2 SVGAGI. This CDR3 has 15 residues. CDR3 amino acids: CASRRTSGGSYEQYF. For the CDR3, the DNA is TGTGCCAGCAGGCGGACTAGCGGGGGTTCCTACGAGCAGTACTTC.

The chain has TRBV7-2 and TRBJ1-1; D remains unclear. Deletions cut 4 bases from V and 3 bases from J, with 9 bases between. The CDR3 is 13 amino acids. Germline V CDR1 and CDR2: SGHTA, FQGNSA. In nucleotides, the CDR3 is TGTGCCAGCAGCTCGACCCGGGACACTGAAGCTTTCTTT. Its protein is CASSSTRDTEAFF. The variable domain in full, completed from reference TRBV7-2 and TRBJ1-1, reads GAGVSQSPSNKVTEKGKDVELRCDPISGHTALYWYRQSLGQGLEFLIYFQGNSAPDKSGLPSDRFSAERTGGSVSTLTIQRTQQEDSAVYLCASSSTRDTEAFFGQGTRLTVV.

The chain carries TRBV6-5 and TRBJ1-2; no firm D call. The CDR3 runs 14 residues. Germline CDR1 reads MNHEY; CDR2 reads SVGAGI. V lost 5 bases, J lost 6 bases, and 16 bases lay in between. The CDR3 sequence is CASSPGSYVDGYTF. In nucleotides, the CDR3 is TGTGCCAGCAGTCCCGGGAGCTATGTGGATGGCTACACCTTC.

The rearrangement links TRBV30 to TRBJ2-2; D is undetermined. The germline gives CDR1 GTSNPN, CDR2 SVGIG (reference sequence). The CDR3 is 12 amino acids. V shed 4 bases and J shed 3 bases, with 6 bases lying between them. For the CDR3, the DNA is TGTGCCTGGACAGGATACACCGGGGAGCTGTTTTTT. The encoded protein is CAWTGYTGELFF. The full variable domain, with the rest looked up from reference TRBV30 and TRBJ2-2, is SQTIHQWPATLVQPVGSPLSLECTVEGTSNPNLYWYRQAAGRGLQLLFYSVGIGQISSEVPQNLSASRPQDRQFILSSKKLLLSDSGFYLCAWTGYTGELFFGEGSRLTVL.

The genes are TRBV28 and TRBJ1-2; TRBD1 agrees at 9 bases. The CDR3 covers 15 residues. With 2 bases clipped from V and 7 bases from J, the junction kept 8 bases outside the gene matches. Looked up from germline, CDR1 is MDHEN and CDR2 is SYDVKM. The CDR3: CASSLRDREHGGYTF. CDR3 DNA sequence: TGTGCCAGCAGTTTACGGGACAGGGAACACGGTGGCTACACCTTC.

CDR3 residues: CASSSELAGAGELFF. The DNA of the CDR3 is TGCGCCAGCAGCTCGGAACTAGCGGGAGCCGGGGAGCTGTTTTTT. This rearrangement joins TRBV5-1 to TRBJ2-2; 11 positions match TRBD2. Per germline, CDR1 SGHRS and CDR2 YFSETQ. Germline trimming cut 3 bases from V and 6 bases from J; bases unmatched to any gene: 4. The CDR3 consists of 15 residues. Based on the CDR3 plus reference TRBV5-1 and TRBJ2-2, the full variable domain is KAGVTQTPRYLIKTRGQQVTLSCSPISGHRSVSWYQQTPGQGLQFLFEYFSETQRNKGNFPGRFSGRQFSNSRSEMNVSTLELGDSALYLCASSSELAGAGELFFGEGSRLTVL.

The chain is built from TRBV4-2 and TRBJ2-1; TRBD1 matches at 7 bases. Germline V CDR1 and CDR2: LGHNA, YNFKEQ. This CDR3 has 17 residues. J gave up 5 bases and V 0 bases, and 10 bases lay outside the gene matches. For the CDR3, the DNA is TGTGCCAGCAGCCAAGATACGGTTTTTGGACAGGACAATGAGCAGTTCTTC. The encoded protein is CASSQDTVFGQDNEQFF.

The CDR3 DNA is TGTGCCAGCAGCTTAGCTGGACAGTCCTACGAGCAGTACTTC. Encoded protein: CASSLAGQSYEQYF. This chain uses TRBV7-2 with TRBJ2-7, with a possible D match to TRBD1 (6 bases). The V gene's germline CDR1 is SGHTA and CDR2 FQGNSA. V was pared by 0 bases and J by 1 base, with 7 bases between. The CDR3 is 14 residues long.

This clone has more than one count but fewer than ten. The chain uses TRBV19 and TRBJ1-5, with D possibly matching TRBD1 (5 bases). The CDR3 is made up of 15 amino acids. V lost 3 bases to trimming and J lost 0 bases, with 9 bases between them. Germline V gives CDR1 LNHDA, CDR2 SQIVND (reference sequence). The CDR3 sequence is CASSISQGSNQPQHF. As DNA, the CDR3 is TGTGCCAGTAGTATCTCCCAGGGTAGCAATCAGCCCCAGCATTTT.

J is TRBJ1-2 and V is TRBV6-2 or TRBV6-3; D not resolved. This CDR3 is built from 13 residues. Looked up from germline, CDR1 is MNHEY and CDR2 is SVGEGT. Deletions cut 0 bases from V and 6 bases from J, with 8 bases between. The chain's CDR3 is CASSYSRLDGYTF. Written as DNA, the CDR3 is TGTGCCAGCAGTTACTCGAGACTTGATGGCTACACCTTC.

The genes are TRBV7-2 and TRBJ2-1; 10 nucleotides match TRBD1. Unmatched junction bases numbered 6, after V lost 6 bases and J lost 4 bases. Germline lookup yields CDR1 SGHTA and CDR2 FQGNSA. The CDR3 loop spans 15 amino acids. The CDR3: CASRETGGRYNEQFF. CDR3 DNA sequence: TGTGCCAGCAGGGAGACAGGGGGCAGGTACAATGAGCAGTTCTTC.

The rearrangement links TRBV7-8 to TRBJ2-5; TRBD1 aligns across 8 bases. Trimming removed 2 bases from V and 2 bases from J; junction bases left unmatched: 4. CDR1 and CDR2 from the germline V gene are SGHVS and FQNEAQ. The CDR3 runs to 15 residues. Here the CDR3 reads CASSLMGQVQETQYF. CDR3 DNA: TGTGCCAGCAGCTTAATGGGACAGGTACAAGAGACCCAGTACTTC.

The J gene is TRBJ2-7, the V gene TRBV6-5; 7 positions match TRBD1. V was pared by 2 bases and J by 0 bases, with 1 base of the junction left unmatched. Germline CDR1 MNHEY, CDR2 SVGAGI. CDR3 length equals 14 residues. CDR3 DNA sequence: TGTGCCAGCAGTTACCGGGACAGCTCCTACGAGCAGTACTTC. It encodes CASSYRDSSYEQYF.